What follows describes a single TCR beta chain. Antigen unknown. Reverse transcription of about 0.45 to 1 ug RNA was performed with random hexamers. Amplification of TCR beta CDR3 across 54 Vbeta and 13 Jbeta was performed with immunoSEQ multiplex PCR. TCRdb re-derived calls from the immunoSEQ multiplex PCR reads in MiXCR, one entry per CDR3 protein. The data show some 200,000 distinct CDR3 sequences, roughly 96% seen once. The record originates from a study of CD8 T cells in Susac syndrome. Findings and caveats of the study: The study recognized that its TCR sequencing and HLA analysis covered a relatively small number of individuals.

TCR beta sequences were obtained from blood CD8+ and CD4+ T cells. It was treatment-naive patients with stable or active relapsing-remitting disease who made up the multiple sclerosis controls. Sample: CD4+ T cells from PBMCs. This receptor was obtained from a human donor with multiple sclerosis.

CDR3: CASSPPWTVRKYF. The CDR3 DNA reads TGTGCCAGCAGCCCGCCGTGGACAGTACGCAAGTACTTC. The chain carries TRBV7-2 and TRBJ2-5, with a tentative D call TRBD1 (6 bases). Trimming left V 5 bases short and J 12 bases short, with 19 bases between. Germline V gene data show CDR1 as SGHTA and CDR2 as FQGNSA. The CDR3 has 13 residues. Full variable domain (outside the CDR3, taken from reference TRBV7-2 and TRBJ2-5): GAGVSQSPSNKVTEKGKDVELRCDPISGHTALYWYRQSLGQGLEFLIYFQGNSAPDKSGLPSDRFSAERTGGSVSTLTIQRTQQEDSAVYLCASSPPWTVRKYFGPGTRLLVL.